This TCR beta chain is from a study of T cells in Graves' hyperthyroidism and ophthalmopathy. Germline lookup yields CDR1 MRHNA and CDR2 SNTAGT. The CDR3 totals 16 residues. V was shortened by 0 bases and J by 0 bases, with 9 bases between the two germline ends. In its sample, this clonotype was seen a few times. Regions amplified from RNA transcripts were the TCR beta CDR3 regions. The HTBI primer set served for first-round RT-PCR of the TCR CDR3. TCRdb reanalysed the multiplex PCR reads using MiXCR and keeps one entry per CDR3 protein. Altogether 400,000 to 550,000 distinct CDR3 sequences are present, roughly 14% being singletons, with the ten largest covering less than 20%.

This receptor was identified in a woman aged 18-35 years with Graves' hyperthyroidism. Input material: blood. This chain connects TRBV6-4 to TRBJ2-1; D is perhaps TRBD1 (6 bases). The CDR3 is CASSDSQGSSYNEQFF. CDR3 nucleotide sequence: TGTGCCAGCAGTGACTCACAGGGAAGCTCCTACAATGAGCAGTTCTTC.